This TCR beta chain was sequenced for a study of T cell repertoires in cytomegalovirus infection. TCRdb recomputed calls from the reads with MiXCR, one row per CDR3 protein. Here the sample spans hundreds of thousands of distinct CDR3 sequences, roughly a third being singletons. With respect to this clonotype: Antigen specificity is unknown.

The receptor was isolated from a human donor in good health (CMV status not recorded). Some clones in this sample may be carry-over from other donors' samples. The material was cultured PBMCs, obtained from culture after CMV antigen stimulation.

CDR3 in amino acids: CASSYSIRETGTEAFF. DNA for the CDR3: TGTGCCAGCAGTTACTCGATTCGGGAAACGGGCACTGAAGCTTTCTTT. The V gene is TRBV6-6, the J gene TRBJ1-1; unclear D gene. Deletions cut 0 bases from V and 4 bases from J, with 15 bases between. The length of the CDR3 is 16 residues. The V gene's germline CDR1 is MNHNY and CDR2 SVGAGI (reference sequence).